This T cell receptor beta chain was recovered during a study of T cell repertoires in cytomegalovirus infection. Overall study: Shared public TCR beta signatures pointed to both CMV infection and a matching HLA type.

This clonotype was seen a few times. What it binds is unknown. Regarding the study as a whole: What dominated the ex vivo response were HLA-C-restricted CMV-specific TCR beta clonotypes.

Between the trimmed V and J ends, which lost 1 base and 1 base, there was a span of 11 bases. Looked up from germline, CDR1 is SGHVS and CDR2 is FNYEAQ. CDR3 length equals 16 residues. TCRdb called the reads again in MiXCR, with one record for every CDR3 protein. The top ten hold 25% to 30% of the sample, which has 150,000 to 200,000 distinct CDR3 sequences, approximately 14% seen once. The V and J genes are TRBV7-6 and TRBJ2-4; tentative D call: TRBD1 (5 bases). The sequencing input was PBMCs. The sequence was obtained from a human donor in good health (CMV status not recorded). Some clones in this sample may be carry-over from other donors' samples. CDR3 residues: CASSLGIGVAKNIQYF. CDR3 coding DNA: TGTGCCAGCAGCTTAGGAATAGGGGTTGCCAAAAACATTCAGTACTTC.